The 2 T cell receptor beta chains reported below all come from one sample, sequenced in a study of T-cell memory formation after mild COVID-19. From the 5' RACE reads, TCRdb called clonotypes with MiXCR, one entry per CDR3 protein. The profile shows about 400,000 distinct CDR3 sequences, over 13% of them singletons. Sequenced material: PBMCs or a T cell subset sorted from them (not recorded which). Source of these receptors: a man in his late teens or twenties who had mild COVID-19 (a few samples of this study predate the infection). Cell type and time point are not known.

This clonotype appeared a few times. This chain joins TRBV5-6 and TRBJ2-2; tentatively, D is TRBD2 (6 bases). With 1 base removed from V and 0 bases from J, the gap between germline ends came to 7 bases. The CDR3 consists of 15 residues. The germline gives CDR1 SGHDT, CDR2 YYEEEE. The chain's CDR3 is CASSLLAPNTGELFF. Written as DNA, the CDR3 is TGTGCCAGCAGCTTGCTAGCGCCGAACACCGGGGAGCTGTTTTTT.

V usage is TRBV19 and J usage is TRBJ2-7; D remains unclear. This CDR3 region has 16 residues. Germline V lookup: CDR1 LNHDA, CDR2 SQIVND (reference sequence). The ends were cut back, 7 bases at V and 0 bases at J, with 19 bases in the middle. The CDR3 loop is CASKDVSVTSSYEQYF. CDR3 bases: TGTGCCAGTAAGGACGTATCAGTGACGAGCTCCTACGAGCAGTACTTC.